The 14 T cell receptor beta chains in this list originate from one sample, sequenced in a study of cytomegalovirus exposure and HLA in healthy donors. The PCR used 60 Vbeta and 13 Jbeta primers. The data were produced by immunoSEQ multiplex PCR, yet TCRdb's version contains in-frame clones alone and is incomplete. The sample carries about 97,000 clones, 63% recorded once. Sample: PBMCs. The receptors originated from a human donor in good health.

The chain uses TRBV4-1 and TRBJ2-1; TRBD1 agrees at 7 bases. The CDR3 contains 15 residues. V trimming: 0 bases; J trimming: 7 bases; junction bases outside the gene matches: 6. CDR1 MGHRA and CDR2 YSYEKL come from the germline V gene. CDR3 nucleotides: TGCGCCAGCAGCCAAGAACAGGGGATGTGGAATGAGCAGTTCTTC. Protein product: CASSQEQGMWNEQFF.

The chain has TRBV18 and TRBJ1-5; the D gene is possibly TRBD1 (6 bases). Germline values: CDR1 KGHSH, CDR2 LQKENI. V was pared by 2 bases and J by 1 base, with 9 bases between. The CDR3 is 15 residues long. The CDR3: CASSPVQGSNQPQHF. The CDR3 DNA reads TGTGCCAGCTCACCAGTCCAGGGGAGCAATCAGCCCCAGCATTTT.

The chain combines TRBV9 with TRBJ2-2, with TRBD2 matching over 9 bases. Germline V gene data show CDR1 as SGDLS and CDR2 as YYNGEE. The V and J ends lost 0 bases and 7 bases, in that order; junction bases with no gene match: 7. This CDR3 comprises 16 residues. The CDR3 region is CASSVVAGEKRGELFF. The DNA for the CDR3 is TGTGCCAGCAGCGTAGTAGCGGGAGAGAAACGCGGGGAGCTGTTTTTT.

V and J are TRBV11-1 and TRBJ2-3, with 7 bases matching TRBD1. This CDR3 contains 15 residues. Unmatched junction bases numbered 7, after V lost 5 bases and J lost 2 bases. In germline, CDR1 is SGHAT, CDR2 FQDESV (reference sequence). Here the CDR3 DNA reads TGTGCCAGCAGCCACGGGACAGTAATCACAGATACGCAGTATTTT. This gives the protein CASSHGTVITDTQYF.

J is TRBJ1-5 and V is TRBV27, with D unresolved. CDR3 length: 12 amino acids. Germline CDR1 and CDR2: MNHEY and SMNVEV (reference sequence). Trimming took 5 bases from V and 1 from J, leaving 3 bases between them. CDR3 sequence: CASSPSNQPQHF. Here the CDR3 DNA reads TGTGCCAGCAGTCCAAGCAATCAGCCCCAGCATTTT.

The J gene is TRBJ2-5, the V gene TRBV6-6; TRBD1 aligns across 9 bases. V lost 2 bases and J lost 11; bases outside the gene matches: 9. Looked up from germline, CDR1 is MNHNY and CDR2 is SVGAGI (reference sequence). This CDR3 has 14 amino acids. CDR3 sequence reads: CASSYRDRDRNQYF. The CDR3 DNA sequence: TGTGCCAGCAGTTACAGGGACAGGGACCGTAATCAGTACTTC.

This clone appeared once. V usage is TRBV6-6 and J usage is TRBJ2-5, with 7 bases matching TRBD1. CDR3 length: 14 residues. Unmatched junction bases numbered 0, after V lost 2 bases and J lost 0 bases. The germline V gene encodes CDR1 MNHNY and CDR2 SVGAGI (reference sequence). The CDR3 protein is CASSYGQDQETQYF. CDR3 DNA: TGTGCCAGCAGTTACGGACAGGACCAAGAGACCCAGTACTTC.

The chain recombines TRBV27 with TRBJ2-2, with TRBD2 matching over 12 bases. Germline V gene sequence: CDR1 MNHEY, CDR2 SMNVEV (reference sequence). The length of the CDR3 is 16 residues. Unmatched junction bases numbered 10, after V lost 8 bases and J lost 6 bases. CDR3 protein: CASFTSGRSVSGELFF. The CDR3 nucleotides read TGTGCCAGCTTTACTAGCGGGAGGTCGGTCTCCGGGGAGCTGTTTTTT.

V usage is TRBV21-1 and J usage is TRBJ2-5; TRBD1 is the table's D call, not checked against the DNA. TRBV21-1 represents a pseudogene. The CDR3 length is 17 residues. The CDR3 here is CASSKALTGGAAETQYF. In nucleotides, the CDR3 is TGTGCCAGCAGCAAAGCGTTAACAGGGGGCGCGGCAGAGACCCAGTACTTC.

This clone was detected only a few times. The gene calls are TRBV19 and TRBJ2-2; 10 nucleotides line up with TRBD1. Per the germline V gene, CDR1 is LNHDA and CDR2 is SQIVND (reference sequence). J gave up 6 bases and V 10 bases, and 5 bases lay outside the gene matches. CDR3 length: 13 residues. DNA of the CDR3: TGTGCCATCCGGGACAGGGGTGCCGGGGAGCTGTTTTTT. Its protein product is CAIRDRGAGELFF.

This clone was seen only a few times. V usage is TRBV6-4 and J usage is TRBJ2-3; D possibly corresponds to TRBD1 (5 bases). The V end lost 0 bases, the J end lost 1 base, and 5 bases lay between the germline ends. The CDR3 sequence is 14 residues long. The germline gives CDR1 MRHNA, CDR2 SNTAGT. The CDR3: CASSDSGGTDTQYF. DNA of the CDR3: TGTGCCAGCAGTGACTCAGGGGGCACAGATACGCAGTATTTT.

This rearrangement joins TRBV6-5 to TRBJ2-2; possible D gene TRBD1, 6 bases. Germline CDR1 MNHEY, CDR2 SVGAGI. Trimming cost V 6 bases and J 5 bases, with 10 bases left between them. The CDR3 has 13 amino acids. The CDR3 sequence: CASRRTATGELFF. The CDR3 DNA reads as TGTGCCAGCAGAAGGACAGCTACCGGGGAGCTGTTTTTT.

J is TRBJ1-1 and V is TRBV7-8; TRBD1 aligns across 8 bases. The CDR3 has 14 residues. CDR1 is SGHVS and CDR2 is FQNEAQ in the germline V gene. Trimming at V came to 2 bases and at J to 5 bases, leaving 4 bases not matched to a gene. CDR3 nucleotide sequence: TGTGCCAGCAGCTTACGACAGGGGCGAACTGAAGCTTTCTTT. This encodes CASSLRQGRTEAFF.

The V gene is TRBV5-1, the J gene TRBJ2-5; tentative D call: TRBD1 (6 bases). V lost 4 bases to trimming and J lost 6 bases, with 16 bases between them. Germline V gene lookup returns CDR1 SGHRS and CDR2 YFSETQ. The CDR3 contains 14 residues. CDR3 nucleotide sequence: TGCGCCAGCAGCACGGACAGAAATAGGAAGACCCAGTACTTC. Translation: CASSTDRNRKTQYF.